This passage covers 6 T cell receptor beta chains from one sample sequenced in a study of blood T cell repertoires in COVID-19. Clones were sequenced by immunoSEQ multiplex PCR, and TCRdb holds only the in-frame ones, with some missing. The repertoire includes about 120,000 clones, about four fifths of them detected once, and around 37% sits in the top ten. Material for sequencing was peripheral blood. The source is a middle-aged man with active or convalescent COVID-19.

The CDR3 here is CASSWGAGNEAFF. The DNA for the CDR3 is TGCGCCAGCAGCTGGGGCGCGGGGAATGAAGCTTTCTTT. The chain has TRBV5-1 and TRBJ1-1, with D tentatively TRBD1 (5 bases). V lost 3 bases, J lost 7 bases, and 13 bases lay in between. CDR1 and CDR2 from the germline V gene are SGHRS and YFSETQ. This CDR3 comprises 13 residues.

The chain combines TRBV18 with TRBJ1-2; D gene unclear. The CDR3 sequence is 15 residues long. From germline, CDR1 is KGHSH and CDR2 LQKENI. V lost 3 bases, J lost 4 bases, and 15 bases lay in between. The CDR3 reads CASSPSQVDSYGYTF. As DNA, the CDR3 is TGTGCCAGCTCACCCTCCCAGGTGGATTCCTATGGCTACACCTTC.

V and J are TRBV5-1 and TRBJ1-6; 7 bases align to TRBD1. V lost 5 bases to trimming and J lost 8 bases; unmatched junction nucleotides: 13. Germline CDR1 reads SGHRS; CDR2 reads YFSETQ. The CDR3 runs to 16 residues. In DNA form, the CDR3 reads TGCGCCAGCAGTTTAATCCAGGGGGATCCTGATTCACCCCTCCACTTT. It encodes CASSLIQGDPDSPLHF.

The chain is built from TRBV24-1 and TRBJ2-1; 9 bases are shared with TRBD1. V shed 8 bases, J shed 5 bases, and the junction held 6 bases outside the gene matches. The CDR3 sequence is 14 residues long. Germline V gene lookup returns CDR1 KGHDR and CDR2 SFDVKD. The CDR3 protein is CATNQDRGNNEQFF. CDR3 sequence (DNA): TGTGCCACCAACCAGGACAGGGGTAACAATGAGCAGTTCTTC.

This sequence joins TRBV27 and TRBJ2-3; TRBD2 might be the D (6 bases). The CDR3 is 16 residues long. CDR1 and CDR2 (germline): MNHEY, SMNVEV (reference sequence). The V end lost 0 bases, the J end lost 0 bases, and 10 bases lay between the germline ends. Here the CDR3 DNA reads TGTGCCAGCAGTTTATCGACTAGATTTAGCACAGATACGCAGTATTTT. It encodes CASSLSTRFSTDTQYF.

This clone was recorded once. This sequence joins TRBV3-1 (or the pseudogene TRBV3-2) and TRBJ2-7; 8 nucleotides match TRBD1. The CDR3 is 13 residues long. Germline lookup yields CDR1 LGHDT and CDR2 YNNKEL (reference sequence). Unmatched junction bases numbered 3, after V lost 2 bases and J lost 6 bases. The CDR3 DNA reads TGTGCCAGCAGCCAAAGACAGGGGCGCGAGCAGTACTTC. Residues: CASSQRQGREQYF.